One and the same sample provided the 13 T cell receptor beta chains below, sequenced in a study of T cell responses to AZD1222 COVID-19 vaccine. Sequencing used immunoSEQ multiplex PCR; TCRdb keeps in-frame clones, though not all of them. This table has roughly 80,000 clones, 90% appearing once. The specimen comprised peripheral blood, sampled 28 days after the second AZD1222 dose. These receptor sequences come from an adult who received the AZD1222 COVID-19 vaccine.

The chain joins TRBV4-2 to TRBJ2-1, with D perhaps TRBD2 (7 bases). This CDR3 has 16 amino acids. Trimming shortened V by 4 bases and J by 3 bases, and 16 bases separated the two germline ends. Per germline, CDR1 LGHNA and CDR2 YNFKEQ. This CDR3 reads CASSPGGGGRYNEQFF. Written as DNA, the CDR3 is TGTGCCAGCAGCCCTGGGGGAGGGGGACGCTACAATGAGCAGTTCTTC.

This chain connects TRBV9 to TRBJ1-2; D remains unclear. Trimming stripped 1 base from V and 1 base from J, with 8 bases between. Germline V CDR1 and CDR2: SGDLS, YYNGEE. The length of the CDR3 is 14 residues. The CDR3 region has the DNA TGTGCCAGCAGCGTACGGAACGGTAACTATGGCTACACCTTC. It specifies CASSVRNGNYGYTF.

To note about this clone: One junction end does not reproduce the germline sequence, and a read error may be involved. The gene calls are TRBV7-3 and TRBJ2-1, with D possibly matching TRBD1 (6 bases). This CDR3 is 12 amino acids long. The germline V gene has CDR1 SGHTA and CDR2 FQGTGA. This CDR3 reads CASSLPGAERIF. The CDR3 bases are TGTGCCAGCAGCTTACCAGGGGCAGAGCGTATCTTC.

CDR3 DNA: TGTGCCAGCAGCGACACAGGGTGGGCCACCGGGGAGCTGTTTTTT. This encodes CASSDTGWATGELFF. The chain joins TRBV7-3 to TRBJ2-2; D might be TRBD1 (6 bases). Germline assignment: CDR1 SGHTA and CDR2 FQGTGA. The V gene lost 5 bases and the J gene lost 4 bases, with 14 bases spanning the gap. This CDR3 is 15 amino acids long.

V and J are TRBV6-1 and TRBJ1-1; maybe TRBD1 (5 bases). Trimming cost V 4 bases and J 0 bases, with 15 bases left between them. The CDR3 runs 16 residues. Germline CDR1 is MNHNS and CDR2 is SASEGT. CDR3: CASSVQAQVMNTEAFF. The DNA for the CDR3 is TGTGCCAGCAGTGTACAGGCTCAGGTTATGAACACTGAAGCTTTCTTT.

The gene calls are TRBV3-1 (or the pseudogene TRBV3-2) and TRBJ2-1; D is perhaps TRBD1 (5 bases). Trimming took off 2 bases at V and 9 bases at J, with 20 bases between the two ends. Germline V gives CDR1 LGHDT, CDR2 YNNKEL (reference sequence). This CDR3 region has 16 residues. CDR3 region: CASSQYGNRMGGEQFF. DNA of the CDR3: TGTGCCAGCAGCCAATATGGGAACAGGATGGGTGGTGAGCAGTTCTTC.

This clone appeared once. The V call is TRBV6-2 or TRBV6-3, the J call TRBJ2-4; D gene ambiguous. V was trimmed by 0 bases and J by 0 bases, leaving 9 bases between them. The CDR3 extends over 16 amino acids. CDR1 and CDR2 (germline): MNHEY, SVGEGT. In DNA form, the CDR3 reads TGTGCCAGCAGTTACTCCGCCGGAGTAGCCAAAAACATTCAGTACTTC. Translating gives CASSYSAGVAKNIQYF.

This chain uses TRBV4-2 with TRBJ1-5, with 8 nucleotides matching TRBD1. The junction had 9 bases not matched to a gene; V was cut back by 2 bases and J by 0 bases. CDR1 is LGHNA, CDR2 YNFKEQ, per germline. The CDR3 loop spans 18 amino acids. CDR3 residues: CASSQRTGGPYSNQPQHF. CDR3 DNA: TGTGCCAGCAGCCAACGAACAGGGGGGCCGTATAGCAATCAGCCCCAGCATTTT.

The CDR3 sequence: CASSHLLTGGTEAFF. The CDR3 coding sequence is TGCGCCAGCAGCCATTTATTGACAGGGGGCACTGAAGCTTTCTTT. V usage is TRBV4-3 and J usage is TRBJ1-1, with 9 nucleotides matching TRBD1. The germline gives CDR1 LGHNA, CDR2 YSLEER. J gave up 4 bases and V 3 bases, and 6 bases lay outside the gene matches. The CDR3 is 15 residues long.

This rearrangement joins TRBV2 to TRBJ1-2, with D hard to call. V dropped 3 bases and J dropped 4 bases, with 15 bases sitting between them. Per germline, CDR1 SNHLY and CDR2 FYNNEI. The CDR3 is made up of 15 amino acids. The CDR3 sequence: CASSEREAGTYGYTF. The CDR3 DNA reads TGTGCCAGCAGTGAGAGGGAGGCAGGAACCTATGGCTACACCTTC.

This sequence joins TRBV5-6 and TRBJ1-5; no definite D call. Per germline, CDR1 SGHDT and CDR2 YYEEEE. The CDR3 totals 15 residues. V was clipped by 3 bases and J by 2 bases, with 12 bases between them. The CDR3 DNA reads TGTGCCAGCAGCTCTGCTGGGTACGGCAATCAGCCCCAGCATTTT. Its protein product is CASSSAGYGNQPQHF.

The chain couples TRBV5-1 to TRBJ2-1; D may be TRBD1 (6 bases). This CDR3 comprises 14 residues. V was pared by 4 bases and J by 5 bases, with 13 bases between. Germline CDR1 is SGHRS and CDR2 is YFSETQ. CDR3 bases: TGCGCCAGCAGCCTCTGGACAGACAACAATGAGCAGTTCTTC. This sequence encodes CASSLWTDNNEQFF.

The chain joins TRBV5-4 to TRBJ2-2, with D tentatively TRBD2 (6 bases). Between the trimmed V and J ends, which lost 0 bases and 4 bases, there was a span of 16 bases. Germline V gene data show CDR1 as SGHNT and CDR2 as YYREEE (reference sequence). CDR3 size: 17 residues. CDR3 sequence: CASSLASGGRSTGELFF. DNA for the CDR3: TGTGCCAGCAGCTTGGCCAGTGGGGGGAGGAGCACCGGGGAGCTGTTTTTT.